The present T cell receptor beta chain was sequenced within a study of spatial heterogeneity in lung cancer. The sample's time point: sample taken at primary tumor resection. Germline V gives CDR1 MNHEY, CDR2 SMNVEV (reference sequence). The V end was cut by 3 bases, the J end by 6 bases, with 9 bases between. CDR3 length: 14 amino acids. There are many counts of this clonotype. A single record per CDR3 protein comes from TCRdb applying MiXCR to the 5' RACE reads. The repertoire has fewer than 45,000 distinct CDR3 sequences, less than 9% of them found once; the top ten carry 29%. The clonotype was recovered from a female donor with early-stage non-small cell lung cancer. V usage is TRBV27 and J usage is TRBJ1-6; maybe TRBD1 (5 bases). Sample: PBMCs, taken at surgery. CDR3 in amino acids: CASSLQGFNSPLHF. The CDR3 coding sequence is TGTGCCAGCAGTTTGCAGGGATTTAATTCACCCCTCCACTTT.